The clone carrying this T cell receptor beta chain was observed a single time. Its specificity is not known. With random hexamers, reverse transcription was performed on roughly 0.45 to 1 ug of RNA. The immunoSEQ assay covered 54 Vbeta and 13 Jbeta segments for CDR3. In TCRdb, the immunoSEQ multiplex PCR reads were re-called with MiXCR into one record per CDR3 protein. The table includes fewer than 90,000 distinct CDR3 sequences, over 85% detected once. The data were obtained in a study of CD8 T cells in Susac syndrome. Across the whole study: At the time their blood was drawn, patients with Susac syndrome were either therapy-naive, on corticosteroids (with some of them also receiving intravenous immunoglobulin), or on intravenous immunoglobulin alone.

V was pared by 2 bases and J by 0 bases, with 2 bases between. The CDR3 has 14 residues. In germline, CDR1 is SGHTA, CDR2 FQGTGA. Regarding the study as a whole: Clonal expansion was present among Susac CD8+ cells. This expansion reached its peak in TEMRA cells and in active patients.

TEMRA cells were FACS-enriched, while CD8+ and CD4+ T cells were negatively isolated. The sample taken for sequencing was CD8+ T cells from PBMCs. This TCR was sampled from a human donor with Susac syndrome. The genes are TRBV7-3 and TRBJ2-6; D call uncertain. CDR3 sequence (DNA): TGTGCCAGCAGCTTAGCCTCTGGGGCCAACGTCCTGACTTTC. Translation gives CASSLASGANVLTF.